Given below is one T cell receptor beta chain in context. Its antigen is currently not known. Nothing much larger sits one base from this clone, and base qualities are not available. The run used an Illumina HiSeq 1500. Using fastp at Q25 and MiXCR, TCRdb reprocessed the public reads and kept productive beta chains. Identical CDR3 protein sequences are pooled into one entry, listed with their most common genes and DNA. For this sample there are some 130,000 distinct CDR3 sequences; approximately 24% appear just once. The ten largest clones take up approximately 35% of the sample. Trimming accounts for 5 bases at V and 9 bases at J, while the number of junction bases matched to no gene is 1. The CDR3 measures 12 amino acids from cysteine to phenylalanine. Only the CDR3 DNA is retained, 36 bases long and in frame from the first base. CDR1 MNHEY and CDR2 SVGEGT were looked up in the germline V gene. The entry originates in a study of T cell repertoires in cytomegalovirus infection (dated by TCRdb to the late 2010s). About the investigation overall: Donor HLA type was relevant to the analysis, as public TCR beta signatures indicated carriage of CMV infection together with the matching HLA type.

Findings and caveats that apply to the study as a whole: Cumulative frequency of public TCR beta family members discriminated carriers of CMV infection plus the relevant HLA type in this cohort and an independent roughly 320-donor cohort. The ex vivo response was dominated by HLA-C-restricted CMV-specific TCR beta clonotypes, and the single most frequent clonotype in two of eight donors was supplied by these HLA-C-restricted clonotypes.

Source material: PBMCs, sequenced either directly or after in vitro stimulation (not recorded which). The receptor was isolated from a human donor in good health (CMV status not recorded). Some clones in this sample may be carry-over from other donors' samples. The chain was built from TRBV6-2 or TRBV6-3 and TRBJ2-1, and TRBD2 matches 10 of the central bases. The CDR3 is CASSEREGEQFF. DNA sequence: TGTGCCAGCAGTGAGCGGGAGGGTGAGCAGTTCTTC.